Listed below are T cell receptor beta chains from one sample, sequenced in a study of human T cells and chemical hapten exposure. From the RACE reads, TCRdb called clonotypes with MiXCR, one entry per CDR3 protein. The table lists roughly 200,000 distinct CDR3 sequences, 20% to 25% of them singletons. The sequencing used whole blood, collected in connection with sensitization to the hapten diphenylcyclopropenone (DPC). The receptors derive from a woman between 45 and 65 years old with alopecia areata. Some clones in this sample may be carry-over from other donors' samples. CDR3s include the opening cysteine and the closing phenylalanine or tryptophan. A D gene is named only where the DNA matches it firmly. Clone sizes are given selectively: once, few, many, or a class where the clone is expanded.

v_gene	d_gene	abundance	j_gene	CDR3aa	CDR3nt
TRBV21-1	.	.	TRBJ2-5	CASSKRGAETQYF	TGTGCCAGCAGCAAACGTGGAGCTGAGACCCAGTACTTC
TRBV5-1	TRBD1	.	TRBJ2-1	CASSSGTGTVNEQFF	TGCGCCAGCAGCTCAGGTACCGGGACAGTTAATGAGCAGTTCTTC
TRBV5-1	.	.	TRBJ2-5	CASSPFGRAQETQYF	TGCGCCAGCAGCCCCTTCGGCAGGGCCCAAGAGACCCAGTACTTC
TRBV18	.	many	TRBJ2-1	CASSPRGTYNEQFF	TGTGCCAGCTCACCCCGGGGTACCTACAATGAGCAGTTCTTC
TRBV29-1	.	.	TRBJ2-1	CSATTTGTINYNEQFF	TGCAGCGCGACGACCACCGGGACAATTAACTACAATGAGCAGTTCTTC
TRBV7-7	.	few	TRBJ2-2	CASSFPGYNTGELFF	TGTGCCAGCAGCTTTCCCGGGTACAACACCGGGGAGCTGTTTTTT
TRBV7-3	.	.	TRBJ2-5	CATRGETQYF	TGTGCCACCCGAGGGGAGACCCAGTACTTC
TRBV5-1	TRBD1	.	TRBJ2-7	CASSLTGVSYEQYF	TGCGCCAGCAGCTTGACAGGGGTCTCCTACGAGCAGTACTTC
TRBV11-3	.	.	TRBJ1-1	CASFRDTEAFF	TGTGCCAGCTTTCGGGACACTGAAGCTTTCTTT
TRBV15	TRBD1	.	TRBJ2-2	CATSRQQGDTGELFF	TGTGCCACCAGCAGGCAACAGGGGGACACCGGGGAGCTGTTTTTT
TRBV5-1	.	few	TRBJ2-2	CASTDGTANTGELFF	TGCGCCAGCACAGACGGGACGGCGAACACCGGGGAGCTGTTTTTT
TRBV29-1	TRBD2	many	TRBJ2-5	CSAGTSAMGETQYF	TGCAGCGCCGGGACTAGCGCCATGGGTGAGACCCAGTACTTC
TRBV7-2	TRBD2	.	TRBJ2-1	CASSLGTSYSYNEQFF	TGTGCCAGCAGCTTAGGGACTAGCTACTCCTACAATGAGCAGTTCTTC
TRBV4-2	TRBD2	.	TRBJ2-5	CASSQERGGSRGTQYF	TGTGCCAGCAGCCAAGAACGCGGCGGGAGTCGAGGGACCCAGTACTTC
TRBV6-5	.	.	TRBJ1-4	CASSYSPGRSNEKLFF	TGTGCCAGCAGTTACTCACCGGGACGGTCTAATGAAAAACTGTTTTTT
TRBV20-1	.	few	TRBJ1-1	CSARDRQRLTEAFF	TGCAGTGCTAGAGATCGACAGCGCCTCACTGAAGCTTTCTTT
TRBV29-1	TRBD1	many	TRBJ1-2	CSVQVGQGAYGYTF	TGCAGCGTCCAGGTCGGACAGGGGGCCTATGGCTACACCTTC
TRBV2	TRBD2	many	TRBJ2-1	CASGTTRNEQFF	TGTGCCAGCGGGACTACAAGGAATGAGCAGTTCTTC
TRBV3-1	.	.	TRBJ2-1	CASSQDPGTHNEQFF	TGTGCCAGCAGCCAAGACCCCGGGACACACAATGAGCAGTTCTTC
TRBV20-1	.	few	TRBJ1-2	CSARDSATSNYGYTF	TGCAGTGCTAGAGATTCTGCGACATCTAACTATGGCTACACCTTC
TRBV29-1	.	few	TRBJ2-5	CSVGSYQETQYF	TGCAGCGTTGGTTCGTACCAAGAGACCCAGTACTTC
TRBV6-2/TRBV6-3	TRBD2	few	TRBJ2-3	CASSLLAGWDTQYF	TGTGCCAGCAGTCTACTAGCGGGGTGGGATACGCAGTATTTT
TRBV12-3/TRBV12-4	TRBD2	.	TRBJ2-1	CASSLGLAALFDEQFF	TGTGCCAGCAGCCTGGGACTAGCCGCGTTATTCGATGAGCAGTTCTTC
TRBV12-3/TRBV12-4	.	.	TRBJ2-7	CASSLVPGSSYEQYF	TGTGCCAGCAGTTTAGTTCCGGGGAGCTCCTACGAGCAGTACTTC
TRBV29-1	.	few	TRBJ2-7	CSVWTDPSSYEQYF	TGCAGCGTGTGGACCGACCCCTCGTCCTACGAGCAGTACTTC
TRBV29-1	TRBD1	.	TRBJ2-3	CSAGTASTDTQYF	TGCAGCGCAGGGACAGCTAGCACAGATACGCAGTATTTT
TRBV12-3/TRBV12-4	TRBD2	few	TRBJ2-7	CASSWGGRAGEQYF	TGTGCCAGCAGTTGGGGCGGGAGGGCCGGCGAGCAGTACTTC
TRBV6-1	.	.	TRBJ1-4	CASSGVFNEKLFF	TGTGCCAGCAGTGGGGTGTTTAATGAAAAACTGTTTTTT
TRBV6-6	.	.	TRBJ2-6	CATGGTANVLTF	TGTGCCACCGGGGGAACTGCCAACGTCCTGACTTTC
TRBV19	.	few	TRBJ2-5	CASSIGRAQETQYF	TGTGCCAGTAGTATCGGCAGGGCCCAAGAGACCCAGTACTTC
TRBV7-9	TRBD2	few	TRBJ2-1	CASSPFGGGPNEQFF	TGTGCCAGCAGCCCATTTGGGGGAGGGCCTAATGAGCAGTTCTTC
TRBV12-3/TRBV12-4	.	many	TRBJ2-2	CASRKGENTGELFF	TGTGCCAGCAGAAAGGGAGAGAACACCGGGGAGCTGTTTTTT
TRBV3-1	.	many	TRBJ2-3	CASSQSPRGEADTQYF	TGTGCCAGCAGCCAATCCCCCCGCGGCGAAGCAGATACGCAGTATTTT
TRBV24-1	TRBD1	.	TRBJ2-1	CATSDPTATGALNNEQFF	TGTGCCACCAGTGATCCTACCGCGACAGGGGCTCTAAACAATGAGCAGTTCTTC
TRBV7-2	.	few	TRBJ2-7	CASSLGPGVREQYF	TGTGCCAGCAGCTTAGGCCCAGGGGTGAGGGAGCAGTACTTC
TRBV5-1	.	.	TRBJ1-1	CASSLNGQSTRNTEAFF	TGCGCCAGCAGCTTAAACGGACAGAGCACCAGGAACACTGAAGCTTTCTTT
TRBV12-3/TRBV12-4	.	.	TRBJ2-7	CASSLAEGYEQYF	TGTGCCAGCAGTTTAGCGGAGGGGTACGAGCAGTACTTC
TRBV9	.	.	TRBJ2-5	CASSVHPQGLETQYF	TGTGCCAGCAGCGTCCATCCGCAGGGGTTGGAGACCCAGTACTTC
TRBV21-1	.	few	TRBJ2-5	CARACRKETQYF	TGTGCCAGGGCCTGCCGAAAAGAGACCCAGTACTTC
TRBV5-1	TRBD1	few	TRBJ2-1	CASSWLSSGTGNHNEQFF	TGCGCCAGCAGCTGGCTCTCCTCCGGGACAGGGAACCACAATGAGCAGTTCTTC
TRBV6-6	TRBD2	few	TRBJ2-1	CASSPGLAGVFSYNEQFF	TGTGCCAGCAGTCCGGGACTAGCGGGAGTATTTTCCTACAATGAGCAGTTCTTC